This passage covers 16 T cell receptor beta chains from one sample sequenced in a study of T cell changes during pregnancy in multiple sclerosis. Profiling relied on immunoSEQ multiplex PCR, and the TCRdb table lists in-frame clones only, not all of them. The sample contains about 65,000 clones, 85% to 95% of which appear only once. The sequencing used CD8+ T cells from peripheral blood mononuclear cells, collected in the third trimester of pregnancy. The receptors shown here come from a female donor in good health, enrolled as a control in a pregnancy study.

The chain links TRBV7-2 to TRBJ1-2; 10 positions match TRBD1. J gave up 5 bases and V 1 base, and 7 bases lay outside the gene matches. The germline CDR1 and CDR2 sequences are SGHTA and FQGNSA. The CDR3 runs 16 residues. CDR3 amino acids: CASSLGEWTGGYGYTF. CDR3 DNA sequence: TGTGCCAGCAGCTTAGGGGAGTGGACAGGGGGTTATGGCTACACCTTC. Full variable domain (outside the CDR3, taken from reference TRBV7-2 and TRBJ1-2): GAGVSQSPSNKVTEKGKDVELRCDPISGHTALYWYRQSLGQGLEFLIYFQGNSAPDKSGLPSDRFSAERTGGSVSTLTIQRTQQEDSAVYLCASSLGEWTGGYGYTFGSGTRLTVV.

CDR3 DNA sequence: TGTGCCAGCAGCTTGGTAGTAGGGACAAACACTGAAGCTTTCTTT. Protein sequence: CASSLVVGTNTEAFF. This chain joins TRBV5-6 and TRBJ1-1; possible D gene TRBD1, 6 bases. Looked up from germline, CDR1 is SGHDT and CDR2 is YYEEEE. Trimming removed 0 bases from V and 2 bases from J, with 11 bases in between. The CDR3 extends over 15 amino acids.

The CDR3 region is CASSATLGGVDTQYF. The CDR3 DNA reads as TGTGCCAGCAGCGCAACCTTAGGGGGAGTAGATACGCAGTATTTT. The gene calls are TRBV9 and TRBJ2-3, with TRBD1 as a possible D gene (6 bases). This CDR3 has 15 amino acids. Between the trimmed V and J ends, which lost 3 bases and 5 bases, there was a span of 16 bases. CDR1 is SGDLS, CDR2 YYNGEE, per germline.

The count of this clone is one. V gene TRBV27 combines with J gene TRBJ1-2; D possibly corresponds to TRBD1 (5 bases). The germline V gene encodes CDR1 MNHEY and CDR2 SMNVEV (reference sequence). The V end lost 1 base, the J end lost 2 bases, and 11 bases lay between the germline ends. The CDR3 is made up of 15 amino acids. The CDR3 protein is CASSLLGTGNYGYTF. The DNA of the CDR3 is TGTGCCAGCAGTTTATTAGGGACTGGGAACTATGGCTACACCTTC.

The rearrangement links TRBV7-2 to TRBJ2-3, with a possible D match to TRBD1 (5 bases). Germline CDR1 SGHTA, CDR2 FQGNSA. The CDR3 totals 16 residues. V was shortened by 5 bases and J by 6 bases, with 21 bases between the two germline ends. CDR3 nucleotide sequence: TGTGCCAGCAGCCCCAACTTTTTAGGGGCTAGGGATACGCAGTATTTT. Its translation is CASSPNFLGARDTQYF.

CDR3 DNA sequence: TGTGCCAGCAGCCAAGATCCGGGTTTACAAGGCTACACCTTC. Its protein is CASSQDPGLQGYTF. J is TRBJ1-2 and V is TRBV14; D call uncertain. V lost 0 bases, J lost 8 bases, and 13 bases lay in between. Germline CDR1 and CDR2: SGHDN and FVKESK. This CDR3 has 14 amino acids.

V usage is TRBV4-3 and J usage is TRBJ2-1, with D perhaps TRBD2 (7 bases). CDR3 length: 16 amino acids. Trimming took 0 bases from V and 2 from J, leaving 11 bases between them. Germline CDR1 reads LGHNA; CDR2 reads YSLEER. The CDR3 sequence: CASSQDRGGPYNEQFF. The CDR3 DNA reads as TGCGCCAGCAGCCAAGATAGGGGGGGCCCCTACAATGAGCAGTTCTTC.

The chain carries TRBV5-5 and TRBJ1-5, with D possibly matching TRBD1 (5 bases). Trimming removed 4 bases from V and 2 bases from J, with 28 bases in between. CDR1 is SGHKS and CDR2 is YYEKEE in the germline V gene (reference sequence). The CDR3 length is 20 residues. The CDR3 loop is CASSPGGSGMSWGGNQPQHF. As DNA, the CDR3 is TGTGCCAGCAGCCCGGGAGGGTCGGGGATGAGCTGGGGGGGCAATCAGCCCCAGCATTTT.

The chain recombines TRBV6-4 with TRBJ2-1; 13 bases match TRBD2. Germline values: CDR1 MRHNA, CDR2 SNTAGT. Trimming cost V 6 bases and J 5 bases; bases outside gene matches: 4. CDR3 length: 15 amino acids. CDR3 sequence reads: CASRTSGGVDNEQFF. In DNA form, the CDR3 reads TGTGCCAGCAGAACTAGCGGGGGGGTGGACAATGAGCAGTTCTTC.

This clone appeared once. The J gene is TRBJ2-3, the V gene TRBV11-3; D is ambiguous. Trimming took 11 bases from V and 2 from J, leaving 11 bases between them. From germline, CDR1 is SGHNT and CDR2 YENEEA. CDR3 size: 12 residues. CDR3 bases: TGTGCCCCGGAGTGCATCACAGATACGCAGTATTTT. Translating it yields CAPECITDTQYF.

This chain uses TRBV9 with TRBJ2-1, with a possible D match to TRBD1 (7 bases). The CDR3 has 15 amino acids. V shed 5 bases and J shed 7 bases, with 19 bases lying between them. CDR1 is SGDLS, CDR2 YYNGEE, per germline. CDR3: CASSSSGGHSNEQFF. For the CDR3, the DNA is TGTGCCAGCAGTTCGTCAGGGGGGCATAGTAATGAGCAGTTCTTC.

This chain uses TRBV30 with TRBJ1-5, with no clear D. The CDR3 length is 15 residues. V gave up 3 bases and J gave up 0 bases, with 12 bases separating them. From germline, CDR1 is GTSNPN and CDR2 SVGIG (reference sequence). CDR3 coding DNA: TGTGCCTGGAGCCGAGGCTCCTATAGCAATCAGCCCCAGCATTTT. It encodes CAWSRGSYSNQPQHF. The variable domain in full, completed from reference TRBV30 and TRBJ1-5, reads SQTIHQWPATLVQPVGSPLSLECTVEGTSNPNLYWYRQAAGRGLQLLFYSVGIGQISSEVPQNLSASRPQDRQFILSSKKLLLSDSGFYLCAWSRGSYSNQPQHFGDGTRLSIL.

V usage is TRBV9 and J usage is TRBJ2-7; 8 nucleotides line up with TRBD2. CDR3 size: 15 residues. Trimming at V came to 1 base and at J to 0 bases, leaving 3 bases not matched to a gene. Germline loops: CDR1 SGDLS, CDR2 YYNGEE. Written as DNA, the CDR3 is TGTGCCAGCAGCGTAACTAGCGGAGACTCCTACGAGCAGTACTTC. This encodes CASSVTSGDSYEQYF.

This sequence joins TRBV7-9 and TRBJ1-6, with D maybe TRBD1 (6 bases). The germline CDR1 and CDR2 sequences are SEHNR and FQNEAQ (reference sequence). Trimming left V 3 bases short and J 2 bases short, with 8 bases between. The CDR3 is 15 amino acids. DNA for the CDR3: TGTGCCAGCAGCTTCCGGGACACCTATAATTCACCCCTCCACTTT. This sequence encodes CASSFRDTYNSPLHF.

This chain uses TRBV4-3 with TRBJ2-3, with 9 positions matching TRBD2. J gave up 3 bases and V 5 bases, and 9 bases lay outside the gene matches. This CDR3 region has 16 residues. Per the germline V gene, CDR1 is LGHNA and CDR2 is YSLEER. The CDR3 DNA is TGCGCCAGCAGCGACAATAGCGGGGGTAAAACAGATACGCAGTATTTT. Translating it yields CASSDNSGGKTDTQYF.

The CDR3 sequence is CASSQSVAGGTYQETQYF. The CDR3 DNA sequence: TGTGCCAGCAGCCAAAGTGTAGCGGGGGGAACCTACCAAGAGACCCAGTACTTC. V and J are TRBV4-2 and TRBJ2-5, with TRBD2 matching 10 bases. The V gene end was trimmed by 2 bases and the J gene end by 0 bases; junction bases not matched to a gene: 9. Per the germline V gene, CDR1 is LGHNA and CDR2 is YNFKEQ. The CDR3 consists of 18 residues.